This TCR beta chain was obtained from a study of cytomegalovirus exposure and HLA in healthy donors. Study-level results: In a later analysis, HLA-associated TCR beta chains were more clonally expanded than equally common others. Accurate prediction of most subjects' HLA-A and HLA-B alleles from TCR beta sequences was reported. At a 0.05 false discovery rate, a later analysis found 16,951 TCR beta sequences to be associated with HLA alleles.

Whereas donors were nominally healthy upon sampling, unrecorded immune exposures were probable. Unmatched junction bases numbered 7, after V lost 5 bases and J lost 7 bases. The CDR3 loop spans 13 amino acids. Germline lookup yields CDR1 SGHTA and CDR2 FQGTGA. This clone was detected a few times. What it binds is unknown. In the PCR, 60 Vbeta and 13 Jbeta primers were used. The assay was immunoSEQ multiplex PCR, and TCRdb's table has in-frame clones only and misses some. Of some 150,000 clones in the sample, approximately 82% are singletons; the top ten hold about 1.5%. The chain is built from TRBV7-3 and TRBJ1-2; 7 nucleotides agree with TRBD1. This TCR was sampled from a man under 40 in good health and CMV-seropositive. The sequencing sample was made of PBMCs. The CDR3 protein is CASSHDREVGYTF. The CDR3 bases are TGTGCCAGCAGCCACGACAGGGAGGTTGGCTACACCTTC.